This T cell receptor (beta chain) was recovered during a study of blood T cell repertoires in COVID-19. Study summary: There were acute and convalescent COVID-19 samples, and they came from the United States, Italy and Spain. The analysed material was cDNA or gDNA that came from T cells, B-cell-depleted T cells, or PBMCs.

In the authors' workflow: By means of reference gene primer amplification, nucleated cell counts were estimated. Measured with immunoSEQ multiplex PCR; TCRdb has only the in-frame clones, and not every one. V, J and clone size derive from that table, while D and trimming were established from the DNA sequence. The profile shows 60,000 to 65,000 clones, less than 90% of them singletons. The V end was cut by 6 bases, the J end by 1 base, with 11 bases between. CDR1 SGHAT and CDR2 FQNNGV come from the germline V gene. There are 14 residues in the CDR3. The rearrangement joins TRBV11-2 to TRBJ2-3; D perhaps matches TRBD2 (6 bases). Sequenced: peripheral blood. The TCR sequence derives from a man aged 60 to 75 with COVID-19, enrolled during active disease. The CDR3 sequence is CASSGLLRTDTQYF. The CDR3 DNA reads TGTGCCAGCAGTGGACTACTCCGCACAGATACGCAGTATTTT.